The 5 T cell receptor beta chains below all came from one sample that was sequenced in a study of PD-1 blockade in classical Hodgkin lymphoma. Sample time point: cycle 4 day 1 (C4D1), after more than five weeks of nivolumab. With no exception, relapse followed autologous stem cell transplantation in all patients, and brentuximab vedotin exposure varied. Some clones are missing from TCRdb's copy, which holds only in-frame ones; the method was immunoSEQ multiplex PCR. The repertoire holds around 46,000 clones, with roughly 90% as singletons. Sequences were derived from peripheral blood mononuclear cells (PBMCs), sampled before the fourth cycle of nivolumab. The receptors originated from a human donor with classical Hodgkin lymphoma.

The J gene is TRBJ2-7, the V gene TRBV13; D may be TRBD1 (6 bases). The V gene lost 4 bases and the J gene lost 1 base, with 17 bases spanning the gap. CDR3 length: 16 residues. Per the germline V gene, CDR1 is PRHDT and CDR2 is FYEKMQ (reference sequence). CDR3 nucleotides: TGTGCCAGCAGCTCCACCGACGGGACACCTTCCTACGAGCAGTACTTC. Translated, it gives CASSSTDGTPSYEQYF.

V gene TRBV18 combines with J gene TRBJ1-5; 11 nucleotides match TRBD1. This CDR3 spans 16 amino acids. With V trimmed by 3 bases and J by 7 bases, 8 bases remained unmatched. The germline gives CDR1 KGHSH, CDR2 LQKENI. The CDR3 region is CASSPSPGQGGQPQHF. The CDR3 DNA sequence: TGTGCCAGCTCACCTTCTCCGGGACAGGGGGGGCAGCCCCAGCATTTT. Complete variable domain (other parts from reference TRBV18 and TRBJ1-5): NAGVMQNPRHLVRRRGQEARLRCSPMKGHSHVYWYRQLPEEGLKFMVYLQKENIIDESGMPKERFSAEFPKEGPSILRIQQVVRGDSAAYFCASSPSPGQGGQPQHFGDGTRLSIL.

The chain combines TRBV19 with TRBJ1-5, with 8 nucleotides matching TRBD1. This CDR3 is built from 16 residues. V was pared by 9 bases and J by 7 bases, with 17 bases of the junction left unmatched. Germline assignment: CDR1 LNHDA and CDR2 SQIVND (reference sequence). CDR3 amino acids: CASRRERQGQRQPQHF. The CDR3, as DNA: TGTGCCAGCAGGCGCGAAAGACAGGGGCAGAGGCAGCCCCAGCATTTT.

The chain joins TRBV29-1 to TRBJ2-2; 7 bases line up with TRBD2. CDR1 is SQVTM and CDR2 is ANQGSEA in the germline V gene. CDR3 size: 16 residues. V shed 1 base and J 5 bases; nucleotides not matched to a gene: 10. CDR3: CSVEAPSGRGTGELFF. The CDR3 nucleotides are TGCAGCGTTGAAGCCCCTAGCGGACGTGGGACCGGGGAGCTGTTTTTT.

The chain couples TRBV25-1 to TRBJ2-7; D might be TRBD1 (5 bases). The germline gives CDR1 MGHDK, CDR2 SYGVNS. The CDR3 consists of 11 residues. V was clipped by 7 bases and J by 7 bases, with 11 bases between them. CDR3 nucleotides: TGTGCCAGCAACACCCAGGGAGAGCAGTACTTC. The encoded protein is CASNTQGEQYF.